Sequencing of this T cell receptor beta chain was carried out in a study of shared clonotypes between healthy human individuals. General observations from the study: Sorted-subset sequencing was shown by rarefaction to be incomplete despite large depth. Roughly 5% of naive CD4 clonotypes were shared across a handful of donors. As a rule, naive subsets had a larger estimated richness than memory subsets.

Measured with immunoSEQ multiplex PCR; TCRdb has only the in-frame clones, and not every one. The table has 600,000 to 700,000 clones, 73% seen once; the top ten hold roughly 1.9%. A word on this clone: No antigen is known for it.

From germline, CDR1 is SGHTA and CDR2 FQGTGA. Trimming cost V 3 bases and J 0 bases; bases outside gene matches: 5. This CDR3 region has 16 residues. The sequenced sample consisted of memory CD4+ T cells sorted from blood. Subset meaning: CD45RA-negative fraction. The rearrangement uses TRBV7-3 and TRBJ2-5; 9 bases align to TRBD1. This sequence originates from a woman aged 25 to 45 in good health. CDR3 bases: TGTGCCAGCAGCTTCTCCGGGACAGGGTACCAAGAGACCCAGTACTTC. Amino acids: CASSFSGTGYQETQYF.